These 9 T cell receptor beta chains came from one sample sequenced in a study of T-cell reconstitution after alpha-beta-depleted transplantation in children. This sample's TCRbeta library carried unique molecular identifier barcodes. TCRdb re-analysed the PCR reads in MiXCR, keeping a single row per CDR3 protein. Of 600,000 to 700,000 distinct CDR3 sequences in the sample, 16% were seen once. The sequencing used PBMCs from the stem cell graft donor, collected from the stem cell graft. Receptors originate from a human donor who donated a stem cell graft to a child with acute myeloid leukemia.

There are many counts of this clonotype. The chain links TRBV6-5 to TRBJ1-4; D is unclear. The germline CDR1 and CDR2 sequences are MNHEY and SVGAGI. V was shortened by 4 bases and J by 1 base, with 4 bases between the two germline ends. CDR3 length: 13 amino acids. In nucleotides, the CDR3 is TGTGCCAGCAGTTGGGGAACTAATGAAAAACTGTTTTTT. This codes for CASSWGTNEKLFF.

The chain joins TRBV10-3 to TRBJ2-3; 12 nucleotides match TRBD2. Unmatched junction bases numbered 8, after V lost 6 bases and J lost 4 bases. Germline V gives CDR1 ENHRY, CDR2 SYGVKD. There are 16 residues in the CDR3. In DNA, the CDR3 is TGTGCCATCAGGAAGACTAGCGGGGGATTAGCAGATACGCAGTATTTT. Translation: CAIRKTSGGLADTQYF.

About this clonotype: Given a much more abundant clone one base away, this may be a read error. The rearrangement uses TRBV20-1 and TRBJ1-5; D gene uncertain. Germline V gene lookup returns CDR1 DFQATT and CDR2 SNEGSKA (reference sequence). CDR3 size: 14 residues. Trimming took off 0 bases at V and 3 bases at J, with 9 bases between the two ends. The CDR3 coding sequence is TGCAGTGCTAGAGATCATAGCACCAATCAGCCCCAGCATTTT. As protein: CSARDHSTNQPQHF.

This clonotype was picked up many times. V usage is TRBV20-1 and J usage is TRBJ2-1; the D gene is possibly TRBD1 (5 bases). The CDR3 runs 18 residues. CDR1 and CDR2 (germline): DFQATT, SNEGSKA (reference sequence). The ends were cut back, 0 bases at V and 0 bases at J, with 18 bases in the middle. CDR3 in DNA: TGCAGTGCTAGAGAATTGGGGCCAGGGCAGAGCTCCTACAATGAGCAGTTCTTC. Translated: CSARELGPGQSSYNEQFF.

This clonotype was counted many times. The chain recombines TRBV20-1 with TRBJ2-7; TRBD2 matches 13 bases. V lost 5 bases to trimming and J lost 4 bases; unmatched junction nucleotides: 11. This CDR3 is 16 amino acids long. From germline, CDR1 is DFQATT and CDR2 SNEGSKA (reference sequence). CDR3 in DNA: TGCAGTGCTCGGTCCTTGACTAGCGGGGGGAGGTACGAGCAGTACGTC. This encodes CSARSLTSGGRYEQYV.

This clonotype was detected ten times or more. The chain recombines TRBV5-1 with TRBJ2-1, with 7 positions matching TRBD1. With V trimmed by 4 bases and J by 10 bases, 8 bases remained unmatched. Germline V lookup: CDR1 SGHRS, CDR2 YFSETQ. The CDR3 has 13 residues. The CDR3 bases are TGCGCCAGCAGCCACGCTGTGGACAGGGAGCAGTTCTTC. Amino acid sequence: CASSHAVDREQFF.

This clonotype was found many times. The genes are TRBV5-1 and TRBJ2-2; a weak D match, TRBD2 (5 bases). The CDR3 runs to 13 residues. From germline, CDR1 is SGHRS and CDR2 YFSETQ. With 4 bases removed from V and 3 bases from J, the gap between germline ends came to 7 bases. This CDR3 is CASSPDYTGELFF. The DNA of the CDR3 is TGCGCCAGCAGCCCGGACTACACCGGGGAGCTGTTTTTT.

The rearrangement joins TRBV29-1 to TRBJ2-2; no reliable D call. Trimming left V 5 bases short and J 0 bases short, with 13 bases between. CDR1 SQVTM and CDR2 ANQGSEA come from the germline V gene. CDR3 size: 15 residues. The CDR3 sequence is CSVSRPAANTGELFF. Written as DNA, the CDR3 is TGCAGCGTTTCCCGACCGGCAGCGAACACCGGGGAGCTGTTTTTT.

This clonotype showed up many times. This CDR3 reads CAGAVNTGELFF. CDR3 sequence (DNA): TGTGCTGGGGCCGTAAACACCGGGGAGCTGTTTTTT. The J gene is TRBJ2-2, the V gene TRBV12-3 or TRBV12-4; tentatively, D is TRBD1 (5 bases). The CDR3 runs 12 residues.